One sample yielded the 2 T cell receptor beta chains listed below, sequenced in a study of T-cell memory formation after mild COVID-19. One entry per CDR3 protein, called by TCRdb with MiXCR from the 5' RACE reads. The table lists under 40,000 distinct CDR3 sequences, 5.5% to 7% of them singletons, with about 0.81% in the top ten. The sample comprised PBMCs or a T cell subset sorted from them (not recorded which). These receptors were taken from an adult who had mild COVID-19 (a few samples of this study predate the infection). Cell type and time point are not known.

This clonotype came up many times. The V call is TRBV29-1, the J call TRBJ2-5, with D unclear. V was cut by 0 bases and J by 4 bases, with 6 bases left in between. The CDR3 has 12 residues. Germline-derived CDR1 and CDR2 are SQVTM and ANQGSEA. For the CDR3, the DNA is TGCAGCGTTGAAGATGGTCGAGAGACCCAGTACTTC. This gives the protein CSVEDGRETQYF.

At least ten counts were recorded for this clonotype. J is TRBJ1-2 and V is TRBV7-8; D gene ambiguous. This CDR3 comprises 13 residues. V was clipped by 1 base and J by 14 bases, with 17 bases between them. The germline gives CDR1 SGHVS, CDR2 FQNEAQ. CDR3 sequence reads: CASSLGSNSQKTF. DNA for the CDR3: TGTGCCAGCAGCTTAGGATCGAACAGTCAAAAGACCTTC. Full variable domain (outside the CDR3, taken from reference TRBV7-8 and TRBJ1-2): GAGVSQSPRYKVAKRGQDVALRCDPISGHVSLFWYQQALGQGPEFLTYFQNEAQLDKSGLPSDRFFAERPEGSVSTLKIQRTQQEDSAVYLCASSLGSNSQKTFGSGTRLTVV.